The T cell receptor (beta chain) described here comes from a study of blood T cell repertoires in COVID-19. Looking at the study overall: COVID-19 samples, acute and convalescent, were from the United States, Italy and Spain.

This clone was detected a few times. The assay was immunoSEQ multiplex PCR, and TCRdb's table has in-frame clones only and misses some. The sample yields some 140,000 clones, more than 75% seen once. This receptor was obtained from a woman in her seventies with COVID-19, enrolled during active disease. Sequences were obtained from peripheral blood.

Here the CDR3 reads CARSAAAQGTEAFF. The CDR3 DNA is TGTGCCAGGAGCGCCGCGGCACAGGGGACTGAAGCTTTCTTT. V gene TRBV2 combines with J gene TRBJ1-1; the match to TRBD1 covers 7 bases. Trimming at V came to 9 bases and at J to 5 bases, leaving 12 bases not matched to a gene. The CDR3 extends over 14 amino acids. Germline CDR1 SNHLY, CDR2 FYNNEI.